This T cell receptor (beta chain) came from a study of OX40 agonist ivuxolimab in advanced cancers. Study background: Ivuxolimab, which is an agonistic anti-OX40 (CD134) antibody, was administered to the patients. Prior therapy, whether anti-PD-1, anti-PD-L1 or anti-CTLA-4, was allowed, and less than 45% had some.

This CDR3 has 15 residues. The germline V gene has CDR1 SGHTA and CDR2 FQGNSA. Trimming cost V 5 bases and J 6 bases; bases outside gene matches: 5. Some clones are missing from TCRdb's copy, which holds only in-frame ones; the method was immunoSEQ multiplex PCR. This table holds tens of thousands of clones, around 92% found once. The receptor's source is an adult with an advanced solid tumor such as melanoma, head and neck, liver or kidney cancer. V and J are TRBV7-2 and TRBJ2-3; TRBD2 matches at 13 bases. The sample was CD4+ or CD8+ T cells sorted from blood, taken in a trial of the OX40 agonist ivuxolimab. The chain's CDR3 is CASSGGLAGVDTQYF. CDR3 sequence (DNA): TGTGCCAGCAGCGGTGGACTAGCGGGAGTGGATACGCAGTATTTT.